This T cell receptor beta chain comes out of a study of cytomegalovirus exposure and HLA in healthy donors. About the research overall: Genetic ancestry analysis placed around four fifths of the 300 to 500 donors that were genotyped in the Caucasian-associated cluster. The study, taken as a whole, reports: The study designated around 150 TCR beta chains cytomegalovirus-associated. TCR beta chain V- and J-gene trimming was linked, in a later analysis, to a missense variant in DCLRE1C.

Primers for the PCR totalled 60 Vbeta and 13 Jbeta. Sequencing used immunoSEQ multiplex PCR; TCRdb keeps in-frame clones, though not all of them. The data show 150,000 to 200,000 clones, just over 70% seen once. A few counts support this clone. The target antigen is unknown. Each of the donors was a healthy bone marrow donor. Trimming stripped 4 bases from V and 1 base from J, with 7 bases between. The CDR3 sequence is 13 residues long. Germline V CDR1 and CDR2: MNHNS, SASEGT. This receptor was taken from a man aged 18 to 30 in good health and CMV-seropositive. What was sequenced was PBMCs. This chain joins TRBV6-1 and TRBJ1-1; tentative D call: TRBD1 (5 bases). This CDR3 is CASSGGGNTEAFF. DNA for the CDR3: TGTGCCAGCAGTGGCGGGGGGAACACTGAAGCTTTCTTT.